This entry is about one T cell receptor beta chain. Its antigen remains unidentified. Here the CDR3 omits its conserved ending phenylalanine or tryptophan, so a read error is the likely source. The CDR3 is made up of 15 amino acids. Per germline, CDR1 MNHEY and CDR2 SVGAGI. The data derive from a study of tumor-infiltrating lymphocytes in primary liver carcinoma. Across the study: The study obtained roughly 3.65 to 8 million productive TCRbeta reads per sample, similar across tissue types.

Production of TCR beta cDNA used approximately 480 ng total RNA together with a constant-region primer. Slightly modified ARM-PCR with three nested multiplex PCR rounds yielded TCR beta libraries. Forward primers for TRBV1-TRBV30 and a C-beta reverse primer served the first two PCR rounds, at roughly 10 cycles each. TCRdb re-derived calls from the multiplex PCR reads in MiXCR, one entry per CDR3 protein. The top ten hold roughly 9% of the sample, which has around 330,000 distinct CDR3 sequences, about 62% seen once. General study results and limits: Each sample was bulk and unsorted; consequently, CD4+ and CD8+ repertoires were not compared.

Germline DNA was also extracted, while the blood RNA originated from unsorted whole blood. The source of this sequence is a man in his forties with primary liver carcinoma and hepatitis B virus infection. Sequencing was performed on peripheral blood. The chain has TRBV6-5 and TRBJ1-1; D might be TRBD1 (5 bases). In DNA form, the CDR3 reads TGTGCCGGCAGTTACACGGGACGGGGGGACACTGAAGCTTTCTCT. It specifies CAGSYTGRGDTEAFS.